This T cell receptor beta chain was sequenced for a study of shared clonotypes between healthy human individuals. Looking at the study overall: Donors had three CD4 naive, three CD4 memory, two CD8 naive and one CD8 memory plate apiece.

Study findings and constraints: Few donors limited the genetic and exposure-history diversity represented.

Germline V gene sequence: CDR1 MNHEY, CDR2 SVGAGI. V lost 6 bases and J lost 8, with 17 bases in between. The CDR3 has 14 residues. CD45RO-negative cells were positively selected for CCR7, leaving out terminally differentiated effector memory CD45RA+ cells. Assay used: immunoSEQ multiplex PCR; TCRdb lists only in-frame clones, some missing. The table records millions of clones, about 95% of them present only once. As concerns this clone: Its specificity is not known.

This chain uses TRBV6-5 with TRBJ2-1; D is possibly TRBD2 (5 bases). The material sequenced was naive CD8+ T cells sorted from blood. The sequence was collected from a young man in good health. This CDR3 reads CASSQTSLDDEQFF. The DNA for the CDR3 is TGTGCCAGCAGCCAAACGTCACTAGACGATGAGCAGTTCTTC.